This T cell receptor beta chain was found in a study of shared clonotypes between healthy human individuals. Whole-study results and caveats: Some clonotypes were shared by all four sorted-subset donors, while others were not shared. The non-shared ones had lower generation probabilities than the shared ones. The expectation was that sequencing depth would affect clonotype sharing among donors. Memory subsets generally showed lower estimated richness than naive subsets.

Naive CD8 populations comprised CD45RO-negative cells positively selected for CCR7, excluding terminally differentiated effector memory CD45RA+ cells. HIV-negative, healthy adults without recent acute infections or vaccinations were the donors. The data were produced by immunoSEQ multiplex PCR, yet TCRdb's version contains in-frame clones alone and is incomplete. The sample lists millions of clones, approximately 94% seen once, with about 1.5% in the top ten. In the case of this clone: Its target is not known.

Germline values: CDR1 MGHRA, CDR2 YSYEKL. The CDR3 loop spans 14 amino acids. Trimming stripped 8 bases from V and 5 bases from J, with 18 bases between. Sequenced: naive CD8+ T cells from PBMCs. This clonotype originated in a man aged 18 to 29 in good health. Some clones in this sample may be carry-over from other donors' samples. The J gene is TRBJ1-1, the V gene TRBV4-1, with D tentatively TRBD1 (5 bases). The CDR3 spells CASSPRGVRTEAFF. For the CDR3, the DNA is TGCGCCAGCTCCCCCCGGGGGGTAAGAACTGAAGCTTTCTTT.